Here is one TCR beta chain with its context. The entry originates in a study of tumor-infiltrating lymphocytes in oesophageal squamous cell carcinoma. TCRdb re-derived calls from the PCR reads in MiXCR, one entry per CDR3 protein. The sample lists about 8,700 distinct CDR3 sequences, less than 75% occurring once. The CDR3 consists of 15 residues. CDR1 SGHTA and CDR2 FQGTGA come from the germline V gene. Trimming stripped 5 bases from V and 1 base from J, with 12 bases between. The chain is built from TRBV7-3 and TRBJ2-4, with D unclear. The sample taken for sequencing was esophageal tumor tissue. The receptor comes from a female donor with esophageal squamous cell carcinoma. CDR3 sequence (DNA): TGTGCCAGCAGCAAAAACGGCAAGGCCAAAAACATTCAGTACTTC. It is translated as CASSKNGKAKNIQYF. Complete variable domain (other parts from reference TRBV7-3 and TRBJ2-4): GAGVSQTPSNKVTEKGKYVELRCDPISGHTALYWYRQSLGQGPEFLIYFQGTGAADDSGLPNDRFFAVRPEGSVSTLKIQRTERGDSAVYLCASSKNGKAKNIQYFGAGTRLSVL.